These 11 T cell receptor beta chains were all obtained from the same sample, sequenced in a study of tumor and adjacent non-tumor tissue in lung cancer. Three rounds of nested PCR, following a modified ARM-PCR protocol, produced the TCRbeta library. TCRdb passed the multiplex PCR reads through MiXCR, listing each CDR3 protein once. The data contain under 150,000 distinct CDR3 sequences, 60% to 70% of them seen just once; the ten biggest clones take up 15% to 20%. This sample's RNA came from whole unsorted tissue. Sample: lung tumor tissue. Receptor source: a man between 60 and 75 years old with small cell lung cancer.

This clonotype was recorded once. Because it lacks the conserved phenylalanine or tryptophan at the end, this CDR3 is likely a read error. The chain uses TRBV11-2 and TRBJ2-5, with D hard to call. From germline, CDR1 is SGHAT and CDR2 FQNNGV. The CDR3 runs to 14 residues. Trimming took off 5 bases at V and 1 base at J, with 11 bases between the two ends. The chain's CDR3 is CASSEIIGQETQYL. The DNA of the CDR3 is TGTGCCAGCAGCGAGATCATTGGCCAAGAGACCCAGTACCTC.

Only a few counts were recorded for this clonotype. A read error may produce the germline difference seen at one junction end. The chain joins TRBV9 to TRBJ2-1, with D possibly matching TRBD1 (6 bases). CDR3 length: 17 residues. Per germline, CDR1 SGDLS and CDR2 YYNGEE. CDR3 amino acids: CASSVGAGVSSGTSRIF. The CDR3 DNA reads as TGTGCCAGCAGCGTAGGTGCTGGGGTAAGCTCCGGGACATCGAGGATCTTC.

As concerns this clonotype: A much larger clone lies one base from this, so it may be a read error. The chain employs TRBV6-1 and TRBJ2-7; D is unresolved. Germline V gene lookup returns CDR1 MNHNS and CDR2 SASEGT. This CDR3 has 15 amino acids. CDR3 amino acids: CANSEVSWHPYEQYV. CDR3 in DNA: TGTGCCAACAGTGAAGTTTCTTGGCATCCCTACGAGCAGTACGTC.

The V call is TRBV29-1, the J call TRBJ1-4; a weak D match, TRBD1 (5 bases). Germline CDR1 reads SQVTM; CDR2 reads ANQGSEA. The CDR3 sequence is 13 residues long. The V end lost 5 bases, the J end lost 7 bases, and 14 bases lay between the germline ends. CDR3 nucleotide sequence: TGCAGCGTTTCCGGGACTATTGTTGAAAAACTGTTTTTT. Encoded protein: CSVSGTIVEKLFF. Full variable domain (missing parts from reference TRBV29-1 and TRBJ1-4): SAVISQKPSRDICQRGTSLTIQCQVDSQVTMMFWYRQQPGQSLTLIATANQGSEATYESGFVIDKFPISRPNLTFSTLTVSNMSPEDSSIYLCSVSGTIVEKLFFGSGTQLSVL.

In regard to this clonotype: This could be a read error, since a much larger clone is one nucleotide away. CDR3 bases: TGTTCCAGCAAGCTACTAGCGGGAGGCACCGAGCAGTACTTC. It yields the protein CSSKLLAGGTEQYF. J is TRBJ2-7 and V is TRBV6-5; 12 bases agree with TRBD2. This CDR3 contains 14 residues. Germline CDR1 is MNHEY and CDR2 is SVGAGI.

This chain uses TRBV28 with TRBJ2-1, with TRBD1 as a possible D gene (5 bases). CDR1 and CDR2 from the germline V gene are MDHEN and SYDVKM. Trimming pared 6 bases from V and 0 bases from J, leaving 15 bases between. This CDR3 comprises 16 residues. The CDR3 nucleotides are TGTGCCAGCAGGACACCGGACATCGCCTCCTACAATGAGCAGTTCTTC. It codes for CASRTPDIASYNEQFF.

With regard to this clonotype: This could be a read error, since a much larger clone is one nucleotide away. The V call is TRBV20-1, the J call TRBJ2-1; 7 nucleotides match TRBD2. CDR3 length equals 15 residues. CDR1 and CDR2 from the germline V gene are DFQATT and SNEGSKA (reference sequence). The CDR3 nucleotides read TGCACTGCTAGAGAACTAGCGACAGACTACAATGAGCAGTTCTTC. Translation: CTARELATDYNEQFF.

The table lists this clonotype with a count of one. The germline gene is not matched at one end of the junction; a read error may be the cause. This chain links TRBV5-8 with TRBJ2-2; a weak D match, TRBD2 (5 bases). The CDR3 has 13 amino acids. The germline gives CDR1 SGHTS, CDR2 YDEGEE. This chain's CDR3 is CASGFGGPGELFF. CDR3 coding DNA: TGTGCCAGCGGCTTTGGAGGTCCCGGGGAGCTGTTTTTT.

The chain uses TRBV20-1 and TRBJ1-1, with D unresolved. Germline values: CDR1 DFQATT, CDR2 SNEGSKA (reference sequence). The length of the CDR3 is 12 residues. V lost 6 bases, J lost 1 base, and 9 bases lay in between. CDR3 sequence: CSARIGNTEAFF. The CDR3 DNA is TGCAGTGCCAGAATCGGGAACACTGAAGCTTTCTTT.

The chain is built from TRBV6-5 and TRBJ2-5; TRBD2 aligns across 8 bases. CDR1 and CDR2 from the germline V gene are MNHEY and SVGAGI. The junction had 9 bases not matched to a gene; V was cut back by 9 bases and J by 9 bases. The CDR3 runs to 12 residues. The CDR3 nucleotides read TGTGCCAGTAGGACTAGCTCCGAGTCCCAGTACTTC. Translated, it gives CASRTSSESQYF.

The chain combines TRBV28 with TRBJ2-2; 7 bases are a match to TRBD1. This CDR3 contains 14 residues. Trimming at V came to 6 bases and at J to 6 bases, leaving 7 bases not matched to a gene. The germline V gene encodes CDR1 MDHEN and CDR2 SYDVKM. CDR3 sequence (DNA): TGTGCCAGCAGACAGGGGACAACACCCGGGGAGCTGTTTTTT. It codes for CASRQGTTPGELFF.